This note documents a single TCR beta chain sequence. As yet, its antigen is unknown. Clones were sequenced by immunoSEQ multiplex PCR, and TCRdb holds only the in-frame ones, with some missing. The sample contains about 75,000 clones, around 82% of which appear only once. Germline V gene data show CDR1 as SGHRS and CDR2 as YFSETQ. The ends lost 3 bases at V and 4 bases at J; junction bases unmatched: 6. This CDR3 spans 14 amino acids. The data originate from a study of T cells in localized non-small cell lung cancer. Overall study results and limits: It was uninvolved adjacent lung that showed the highest T cell clonality, exceeding tumor. Sequencing, confined to only one tumor region, leaves heterogeneity possible.

Here the sequenced sample was peripheral blood, taken before any cancer treatment. J is TRBJ1-1 and V is TRBV5-1, with TRBD1 matching over 7 bases. This sequence originates from a female donor of 60 years or more with stage I lung adenocarcinoma. CDR3 in amino acids: CASSWKQGGTEAFF. As DNA, the CDR3 is TGCGCCAGCAGCTGGAAGCAGGGGGGCACTGAAGCTTTCTTT.